This TCR beta chain was profiled in a study of blood T cell repertoires in COVID-19 (dated by TCRdb to about 2020). Background for the entire study: Collaborator samples came from the United States, Italy and Spain and covered acute and convalescent phases of COVID-19. The material from the prospective study consisted of cDNA or gDNA derived from T cells, B-cell-depleted T cells, or PBMCs. The repertoires were made available in a free public database intended to serve as a resource for research on the immune response to SARS-CoV-2. The dataset comprised deeply sampled blood TCRbeta repertoires from subjects exposed to, actively infected with, or recovered from COVID-19. Where HLA class I and class II types were available, the types were taken from metadata supplied by the sample provider, not from assay-based typing. The sample metadata nearly always contained a de-identified subject ID, COVID-19 status, age in years and sex. Samples came from the ongoing ImmuneRACE study (first 160 participants) plus 1,254 subjects from 6 global collaborators.

TCRbeta CDR3 regions were amplified from genomic DNA by means of the immunoSEQ Assay, a bias-controlled multiplex PCR. The paper's data handling went like this. Nucleated cell counts per sample were estimated from amplification of reference gene primers within the assay. Sequence reads were collapsed and filtered to measure the absolute abundance of every unique TCRbeta CDR3 rearrangement. Productive Simpson clonality was computed per sample as the square root of Simpson's diversity index over productive rearrangements. Drawn from immuneACCESS, this table holds only the in-frame rearrangements with V and J called that TCRdb kept. Clones are partly lost; checked studies trace under half to an unresolved V gene and leave the rest unexplained. V and J calls and clone size come straight from that table; D and trimming were deduced from the DNA. Within this sample are over 90,000 clones, with approximately 84% of them counted one time only. 3.5% to 5.5% of the sample belongs to the ten largest clones.

This clone has just one count. Its recognized antigen is unknown. There are no base qualities to consult, and no much larger clone falls within one base. Each collaborating institution followed its own protocols to collect whole blood in K2EDTA tubes. For TCRbeta analysis, collaborators shipped samples in one of three forms: frozen whole blood, isolated PBMCs, or DNA extracted from either of those sample types. V has 3 bases trimmed and J has 7 bases trimmed; junction bases matching no gene number 12. The germline V gene (reference sequence) sets CDR1 to DFQATT and CDR2 to SNEGSKA. The CDR3 contains 16 residues, cysteine and phenylalanine counted. Solely the CDR3 DNA is kept, with 48 bases framed from the first base. General study outcomes and caveats: How much clinical and demographic metadata was included differed by source and by participant, and the metadata was provided uncurated.

The chain employs TRBV20-1 and TRBJ1-4; 9 central nucleotides agree with TRBD1. This clonotype was obtained from a human donor in a cohort sampled during active COVID-19. The sequencing sample was made of peripheral blood. This receptor has the CDR3 CSASTRDRAPIEKLFF. The sequence in DNA is TGCAGTGCTAGTACCCGGGACAGGGCCCCAATTGAAAAACTGTTTTTT.